This TCR beta chain was captured in a study of blood T cell repertoires in COVID-19. Across the study: Acute and convalescent COVID-19 samples came from the United States, Italy and Spain. Sources were T cells, B-cell-depleted T cells, or PBMCs; the material itself was cDNA or gDNA.

Germline V gene data show CDR1 as MNHEY and CDR2 as SMNVEV (reference sequence). The CDR3 contains 13 residues. The V gene end was trimmed by 6 bases and the J gene end by 6 bases; junction bases not matched to a gene: 7. Seattle participants joined during active infection and were tracked over time. Methods used by the authors: Amplification of reference gene primers provided the estimated nucleated cell counts. Profiling relied on immunoSEQ multiplex PCR, and the TCRdb table lists in-frame clones only, not all of them. V, J and clone size reflect that table, while D and trimming were determined from the DNA. Among 350,000 to 450,000 clones listed, 65% to 90% were seen once.

Sequenced sample: peripheral blood. This TCR was sampled from a woman aged 60-75 years with COVID-19, enrolled during active disease. The chain carries TRBV27 and TRBJ1-1, with 7 nucleotides matching TRBD1. CDR3 nucleotide sequence: TGTGCCAGCAGATTAACAGGGGTCCCTGAAGCTTTCTTT. Amino acids: CASRLTGVPEAFF.